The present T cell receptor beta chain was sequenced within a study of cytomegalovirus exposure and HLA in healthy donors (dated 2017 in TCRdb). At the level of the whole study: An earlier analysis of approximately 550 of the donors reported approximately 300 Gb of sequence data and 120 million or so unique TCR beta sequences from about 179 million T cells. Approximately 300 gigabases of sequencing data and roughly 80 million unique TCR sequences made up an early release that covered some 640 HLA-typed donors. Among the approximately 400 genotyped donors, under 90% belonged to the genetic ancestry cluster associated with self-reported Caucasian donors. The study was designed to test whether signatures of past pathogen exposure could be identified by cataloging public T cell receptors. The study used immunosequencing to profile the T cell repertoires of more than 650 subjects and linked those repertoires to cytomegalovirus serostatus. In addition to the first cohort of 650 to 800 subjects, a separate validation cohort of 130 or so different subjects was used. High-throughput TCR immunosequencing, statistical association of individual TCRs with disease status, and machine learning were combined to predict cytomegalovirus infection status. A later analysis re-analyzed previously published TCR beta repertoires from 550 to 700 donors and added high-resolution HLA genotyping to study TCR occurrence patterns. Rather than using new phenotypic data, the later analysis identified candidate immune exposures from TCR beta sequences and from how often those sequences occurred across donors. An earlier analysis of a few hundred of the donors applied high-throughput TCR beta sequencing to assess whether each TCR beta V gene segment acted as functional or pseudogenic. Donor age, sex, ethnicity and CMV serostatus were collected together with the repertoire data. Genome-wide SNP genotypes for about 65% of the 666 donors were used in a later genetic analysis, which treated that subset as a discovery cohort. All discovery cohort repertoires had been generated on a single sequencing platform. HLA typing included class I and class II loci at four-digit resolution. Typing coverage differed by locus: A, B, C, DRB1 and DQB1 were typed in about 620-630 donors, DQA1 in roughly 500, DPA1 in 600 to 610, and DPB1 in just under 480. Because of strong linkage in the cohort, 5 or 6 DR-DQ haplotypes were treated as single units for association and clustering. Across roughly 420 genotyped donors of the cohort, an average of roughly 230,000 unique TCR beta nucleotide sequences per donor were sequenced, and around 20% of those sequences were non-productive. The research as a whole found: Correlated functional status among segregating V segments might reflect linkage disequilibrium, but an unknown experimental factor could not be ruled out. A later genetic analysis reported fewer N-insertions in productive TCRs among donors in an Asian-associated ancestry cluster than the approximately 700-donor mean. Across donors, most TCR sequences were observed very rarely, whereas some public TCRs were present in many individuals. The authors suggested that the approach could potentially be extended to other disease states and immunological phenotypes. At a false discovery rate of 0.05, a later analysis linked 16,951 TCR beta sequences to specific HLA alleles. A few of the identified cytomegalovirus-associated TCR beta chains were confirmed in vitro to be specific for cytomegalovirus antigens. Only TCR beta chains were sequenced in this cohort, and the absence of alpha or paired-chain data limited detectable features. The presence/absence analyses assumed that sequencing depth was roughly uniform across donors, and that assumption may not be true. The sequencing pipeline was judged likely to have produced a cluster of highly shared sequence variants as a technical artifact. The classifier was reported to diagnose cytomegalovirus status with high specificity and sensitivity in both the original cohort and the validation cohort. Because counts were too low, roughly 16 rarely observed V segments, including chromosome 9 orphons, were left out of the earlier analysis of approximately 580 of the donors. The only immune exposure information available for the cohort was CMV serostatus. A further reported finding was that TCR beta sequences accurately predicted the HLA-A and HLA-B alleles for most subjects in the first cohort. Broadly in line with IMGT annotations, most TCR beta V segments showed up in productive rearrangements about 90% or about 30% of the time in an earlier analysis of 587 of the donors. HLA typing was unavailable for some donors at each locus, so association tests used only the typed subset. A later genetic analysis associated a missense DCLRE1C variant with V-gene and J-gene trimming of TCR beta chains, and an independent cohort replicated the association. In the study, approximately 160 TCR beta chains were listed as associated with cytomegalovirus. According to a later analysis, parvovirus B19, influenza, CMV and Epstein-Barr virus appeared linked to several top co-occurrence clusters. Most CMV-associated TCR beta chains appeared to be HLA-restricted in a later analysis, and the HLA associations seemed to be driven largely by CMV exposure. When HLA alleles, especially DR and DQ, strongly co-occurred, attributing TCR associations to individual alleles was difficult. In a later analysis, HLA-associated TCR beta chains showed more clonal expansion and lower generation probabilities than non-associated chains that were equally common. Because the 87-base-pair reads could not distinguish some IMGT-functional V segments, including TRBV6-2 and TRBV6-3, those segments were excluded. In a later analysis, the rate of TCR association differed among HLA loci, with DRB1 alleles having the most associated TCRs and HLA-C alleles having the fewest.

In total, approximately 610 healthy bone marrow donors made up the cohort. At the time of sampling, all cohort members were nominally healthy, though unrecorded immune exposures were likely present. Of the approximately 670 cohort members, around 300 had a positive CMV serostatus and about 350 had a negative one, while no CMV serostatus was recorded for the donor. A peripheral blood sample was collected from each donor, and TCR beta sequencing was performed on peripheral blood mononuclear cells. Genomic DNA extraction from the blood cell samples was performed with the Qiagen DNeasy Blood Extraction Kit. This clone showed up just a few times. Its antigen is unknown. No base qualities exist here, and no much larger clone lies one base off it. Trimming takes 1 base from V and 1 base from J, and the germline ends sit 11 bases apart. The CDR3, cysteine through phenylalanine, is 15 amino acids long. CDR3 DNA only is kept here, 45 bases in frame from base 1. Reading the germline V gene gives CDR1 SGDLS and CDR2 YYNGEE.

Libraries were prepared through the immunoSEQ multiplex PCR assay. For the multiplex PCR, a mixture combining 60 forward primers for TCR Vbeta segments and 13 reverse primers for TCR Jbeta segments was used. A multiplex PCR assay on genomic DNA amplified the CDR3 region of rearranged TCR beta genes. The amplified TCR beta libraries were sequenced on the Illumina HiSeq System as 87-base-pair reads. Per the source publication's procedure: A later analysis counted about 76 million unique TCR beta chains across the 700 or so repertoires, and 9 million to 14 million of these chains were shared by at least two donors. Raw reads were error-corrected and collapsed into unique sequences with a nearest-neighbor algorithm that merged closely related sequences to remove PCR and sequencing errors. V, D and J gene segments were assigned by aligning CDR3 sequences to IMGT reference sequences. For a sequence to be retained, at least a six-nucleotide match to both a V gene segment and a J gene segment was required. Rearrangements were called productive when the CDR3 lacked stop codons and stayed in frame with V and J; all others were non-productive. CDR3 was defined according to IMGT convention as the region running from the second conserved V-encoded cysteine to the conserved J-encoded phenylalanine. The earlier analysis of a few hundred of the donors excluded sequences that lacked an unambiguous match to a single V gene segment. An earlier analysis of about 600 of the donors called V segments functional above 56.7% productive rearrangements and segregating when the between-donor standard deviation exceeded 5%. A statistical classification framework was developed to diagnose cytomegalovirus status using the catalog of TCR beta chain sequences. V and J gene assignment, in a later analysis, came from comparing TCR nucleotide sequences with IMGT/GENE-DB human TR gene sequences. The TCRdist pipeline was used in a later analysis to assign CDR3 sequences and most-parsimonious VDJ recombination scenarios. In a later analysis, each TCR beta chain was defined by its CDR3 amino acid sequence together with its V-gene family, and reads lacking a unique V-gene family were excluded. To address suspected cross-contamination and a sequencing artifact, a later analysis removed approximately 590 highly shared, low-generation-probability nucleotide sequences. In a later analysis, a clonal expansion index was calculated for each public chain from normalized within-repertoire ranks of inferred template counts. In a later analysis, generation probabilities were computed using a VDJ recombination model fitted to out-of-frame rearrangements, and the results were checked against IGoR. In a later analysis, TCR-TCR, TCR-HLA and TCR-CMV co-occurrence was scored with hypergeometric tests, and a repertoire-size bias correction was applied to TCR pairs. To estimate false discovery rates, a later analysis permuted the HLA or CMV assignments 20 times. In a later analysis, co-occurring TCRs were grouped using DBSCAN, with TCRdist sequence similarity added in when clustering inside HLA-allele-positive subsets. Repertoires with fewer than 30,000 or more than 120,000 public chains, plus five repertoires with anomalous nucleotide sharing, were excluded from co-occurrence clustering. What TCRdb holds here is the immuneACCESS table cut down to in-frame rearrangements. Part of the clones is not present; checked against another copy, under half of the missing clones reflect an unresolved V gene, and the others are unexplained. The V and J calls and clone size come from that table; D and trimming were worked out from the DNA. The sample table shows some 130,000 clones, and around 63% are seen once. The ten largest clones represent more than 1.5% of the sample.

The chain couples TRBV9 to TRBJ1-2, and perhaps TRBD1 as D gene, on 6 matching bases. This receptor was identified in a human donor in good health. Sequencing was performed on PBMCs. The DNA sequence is TGTGCCAGCAGCGTAACCGGGACACTTAACTATGGCTACACCTTC. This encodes CASSVTGTLNYGYTF.